The sequence of this T cell receptor beta chain was determined in a study of blood T cell repertoires in COVID-19. Study information: The analysed material was cDNA or gDNA that came from T cells, B-cell-depleted T cells, or PBMCs.

In Seattle, patients joined the study during active infection and were tracked longitudinally. V lost 10 bases to trimming and J lost 2 bases, with 17 bases between them. This CDR3 region has 14 residues. Germline assignment: CDR1 MDHEN and CDR2 SYDVKM. In the source study's methods: The authors estimated nucleated cell counts from reference gene primer amplification. Only in-frame clones appear in the TCRdb table, and some are missing; sequencing was by immunoSEQ multiplex PCR. The D gene and trimming were derived from the DNA, and the V and J assignments and clone size from that table. The sample consists of about 300,000 clones, roughly 83% of them appearing once. This clone was counted only a few times.

The chain employs TRBV28 and TRBJ1-2; D is ambiguous. Sequencing used peripheral blood. The clonotype comes from a human donor with COVID-19, enrolled during active disease. The donor label of this sample is uncertain. This CDR3 is CATTRGGMNYGYTF. Here the CDR3 DNA reads TGTGCCACTACCCGGGGAGGGATGAACTATGGCTACACCTTC.